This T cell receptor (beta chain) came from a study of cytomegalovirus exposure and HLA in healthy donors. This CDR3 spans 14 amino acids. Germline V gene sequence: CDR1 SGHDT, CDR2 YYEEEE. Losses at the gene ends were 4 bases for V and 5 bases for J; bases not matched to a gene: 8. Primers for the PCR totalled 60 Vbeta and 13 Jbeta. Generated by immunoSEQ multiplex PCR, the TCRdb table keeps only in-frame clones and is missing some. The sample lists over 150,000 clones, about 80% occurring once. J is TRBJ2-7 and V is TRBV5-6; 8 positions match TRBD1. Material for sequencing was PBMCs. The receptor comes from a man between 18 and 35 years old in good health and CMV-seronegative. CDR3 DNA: TGTGCCAGCAGCCGTTGGACAGGGTACGACGAGCAGTACTTC. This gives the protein CASSRWTGYDEQYF.